The 28 T cell receptor beta chains below come from one sample, sequenced in a study of T cell responses to AZD1222 COVID-19 vaccine. Assay used: immunoSEQ multiplex PCR; TCRdb lists only in-frame clones, some missing. The table shows more than 95,000 clones, with more than 75% occurring only once. The sample was peripheral blood, taken on day 0 of AZD1222 vaccination. Every receptor here comes from an adult in good health.

V gene TRBV28 combines with J gene TRBJ1-2, with a tentative D call TRBD1 (6 bases). The ends were cut back, 6 bases at V and 7 bases at J, with 15 bases in the middle. Germline loops: CDR1 MDHEN, CDR2 SYDVKM. This CDR3 comprises 13 residues. The CDR3 nucleotides read TGTGCCAGCAGCTTTGGAGGGGGGTTTGGCTACACCTTC. It translates to CASSFGGGFGYTF.

V is TRBV6-5 and J is TRBJ1-3, with D unresolved. The germline V gene encodes CDR1 MNHEY and CDR2 SVGAGI. The CDR3 runs 14 residues. V was cut by 5 bases and J by 0 bases, with 8 bases left in between. In DNA, the CDR3 is TGTGCCAGCAGTACCCGGATCTCTGGAAACACCATATATTTT. This gives the protein CASSTRISGNTIYF.

As DNA, the CDR3 is TGTGCCAGCAGTTACTTGCTAGCGGGGACCGGGGAGCTGTTTTTT. Its protein product is CASSYLLAGTGELFF. V and J are TRBV6-2 or TRBV6-3 and TRBJ2-2; 9 bases agree with TRBD2. V dropped 1 base and J dropped 5; count of bases not matched to a gene: 2. The germline gives CDR1 MNHEY, CDR2 SVGEGT. The CDR3 is 15 residues long.

The sample holds a few counts of this clone. This chain connects TRBV27 to TRBJ2-1, with D possibly being TRBD1 or TRBD2 (5 bases each). The CDR3 totals 15 residues. The V gene lost 2 bases and the J gene lost 7 bases, with 15 bases spanning the gap. Germline V gene data show CDR1 as MNHEY and CDR2 as SMNVEV (reference sequence). In DNA, the CDR3 is TGTGCCAGCAGTTTACCTAGCAGGGTCGATAATGAGCAGTTCTTC. Its translation: CASSLPSRVDNEQFF.

The chain employs TRBV5-6 and TRBJ1-2; possible D gene TRBD1, 6 bases. Germline-derived CDR1 and CDR2 are SGHDT and YYEEEE. V was cut by 5 bases and J by 4 bases, with 9 bases left in between. This CDR3 has 12 amino acids. CDR3 coding DNA: TGTGCCAGCAGGTTACAGGGCTATGGCTACACCTTC. Translated: CASRLQGYGYTF.

This sequence joins TRBV24-1 and TRBJ2-5, with 11 nucleotides matching TRBD2. Germline trimming cut 4 bases from V and 1 base from J; bases unmatched to any gene: 7. Germline V gene sequence: CDR1 KGHDR, CDR2 SFDVKD. This CDR3 is 17 amino acids long. The CDR3 region is CATSEAIAGGVQETQYF. In DNA, the CDR3 is TGTGCCACCAGTGAAGCGATAGCGGGAGGGGTCCAAGAGACCCAGTACTTC.

The V call is TRBV20-1, the J call TRBJ1-2, with a possible D match to TRBD1 (5 bases). Germline CDR1 DFQATT, CDR2 SNEGSKA (reference sequence). The CDR3 loop spans 14 amino acids. Trimming took 3 bases from V and 4 from J, leaving 15 bases between them. The CDR3 DNA reads as TGCAGTGCTAGTCCTGCAGGGTATGGCTATGGCTACACCTTC. It translates to CSASPAGYGYGYTF.

This chain links TRBV6-5 with TRBJ1-1; TRBD1 is a possible D gene (6 bases). Trimming cost V 2 bases and J 5 bases, with 15 bases left between them. The CDR3 sequence is 15 residues long. Germline V CDR1 and CDR2: MNHEY, SVGAGI. In nucleotides, the CDR3 is TGTGCCAGCAGTTACCCGGGGGCTAGTCGGACTGAAGCTTTCTTT. Translation gives CASSYPGASRTEAFF.

The J gene is TRBJ2-7, the V gene TRBV28; a possible D gene is TRBD1 (5 bases). The germline V gene has CDR1 MDHEN and CDR2 SYDVKM. The V end was cut by 2 bases, the J end by 0 bases, with 17 bases between. The CDR3 runs to 17 residues. CDR3 amino acids: CASSLPQGATGSYEQYF. CDR3 coding DNA: TGTGCCAGCAGTTTACCCCAAGGGGCTACAGGCTCCTACGAGCAGTACTTC.

The V and J genes are TRBV7-8 and TRBJ2-1; a weak D match, TRBD2 (6 bases). The V gene lost 3 bases and the J gene lost 8 bases, with 20 bases spanning the gap. Germline assignment: CDR1 SGHVS and CDR2 FQNEAQ. This CDR3 comprises 16 residues. The DNA for the CDR3 is TGTGCCAGCAGCTTTGGGGTTGGGACTCTCCGGGATGAGCAGTTCTTC. This encodes CASSFGVGTLRDEQFF.

As for this clone: The same CDR3 is also encoded by other DNA sequences in this sample. V usage is TRBV6-4 and J usage is TRBJ1-6, with no clear D. Germline loops: CDR1 MRHNA, CDR2 SNTAGT. The V end was cut by 2 bases, the J end by 5 bases, with 4 bases between. The CDR3 spans 13 residues. In DNA, the CDR3 is TGTGCCAGCAGTGACAGGGATAATTCACCCCTCCACTTT. It is translated as CASSDRDNSPLHF.

The chain carries TRBV28 and TRBJ2-7; D remains unclear. Germline V gene sequence: CDR1 MDHEN, CDR2 SYDVKM. The V gene lost 8 bases and the J gene lost 0 bases, with 8 bases spanning the gap. The CDR3 totals 12 residues. The DNA for the CDR3 is TGTGCCAGCCTTCAGAACTCCTACGAGCAGTACTTC. It is translated as CASLQNSYEQYF.

This clone showed up just once. The chain couples TRBV19 to TRBJ1-1; possibly TRBD1 for D (6 bases). Germline CDR1 and CDR2: LNHDA and SQIVND (reference sequence). V was pared by 5 bases and J by 3 bases, with 13 bases between. CDR3 size: 14 residues. The CDR3 is CASSPGTHYTEAFF. In DNA, the CDR3 is TGTGCCAGTAGTCCCGGGACACACTACACTGAAGCTTTCTTT.

The rearrangement joins TRBV2 to TRBJ1-5, with D unclear. Germline-derived CDR1 and CDR2 are SNHLY and FYNNEI. The CDR3 consists of 15 residues. V lost 2 bases, J lost 4 bases, and 12 bases lay in between. The CDR3 sequence is CASSEMGIRNQPQHF. CDR3 in DNA: TGTGCCAGCAGTGAAATGGGGATACGGAATCAGCCCCAGCATTTT.

V gene TRBV6-6 combines with J gene TRBJ2-2, with D tentatively TRBD2 (5 bases). Trimming left V 3 bases short and J 8 bases short, with 7 bases between. CDR1 is MNHNY and CDR2 is SVGAGI in the germline V gene (reference sequence). The CDR3 sequence is 12 residues long. CDR3: CASSYGGGELFF. The CDR3 DNA is TGTGCCAGCAGTTATGGCGGGGGGGAGCTGTTTTTT.

This clone was picked up a small number of times. The rearrangement uses TRBV24-1 and TRBJ2-3; 9 bases are shared with TRBD2. The CDR3 totals 17 residues. The J segment lost 2 bases and the V segment lost 2 bases, leaving 7 bases of the junction unmatched. CDR1 and CDR2 from the germline V gene are KGHDR and SFDVKD. In DNA form, the CDR3 reads TGTGCCACCAGTGATTCGGTGCGGGGGGGGAACACAGATACGCAGTATTTT. This encodes CATSDSVRGGNTDTQYF.

This clone was found a few times. V is TRBV6-5 and J is TRBJ2-1; 9 bases align to TRBD2. There are 15 residues in the CDR3. The trim removed 5 bases at V and 7 bases at J, leaving 9 bases unmatched. The germline CDR1 and CDR2 sequences are MNHEY and SVGAGI. The CDR3 nucleotides are TGTGCCAGCAGTCCCATCCTCCTAGCGGGGAATGAGCAGTTCTTC. It is translated as CASSPILLAGNEQFF.

The chain combines TRBV28 with TRBJ2-5, with D maybe TRBD1 (6 bases). This CDR3 is built from 12 residues. Trimming left V 6 bases short and J 2 bases short, with 7 bases between. Germline lookup yields CDR1 MDHEN and CDR2 SYDVKM. Here the CDR3 reads CASRQGQETQYF. Written as DNA, the CDR3 is TGTGCCAGCAGACAGGGACAAGAGACCCAGTACTTC.

This chain uses TRBV6-5 with TRBJ1-2; 7 positions match TRBD1. V trimming: 6 bases; J trimming: 6 bases; junction bases outside the gene matches: 7. Germline V gene sequence: CDR1 MNHEY, CDR2 SVGAGI. The CDR3 is made up of 13 amino acids. In DNA, the CDR3 is TGTGCCAGCAGCTTGACAGGGAATAATGGCTACACCTTC. This translates into CASSLTGNNGYTF.

The count of this clone is one. The V and J genes are TRBV4-1 and TRBJ2-7; D may be TRBD1 (6 bases). Trimming took off 0 bases at V and 4 bases at J, with 13 bases between the two ends. CDR1 is MGHRA, CDR2 YSYEKL, per germline. This CDR3 comprises 15 residues. For the CDR3, the DNA is TGCGCCAGCAGCCAAGATGTAGGCAGGGGATACGAGCAGTACTTC. Translated: CASSQDVGRGYEQYF.

The J gene is TRBJ2-1, the V gene TRBV7-9, with 8 positions matching TRBD2. This CDR3 comprises 14 residues. Trimming removed 5 bases from V and 6 bases from J; junction bases left unmatched: 6. The V gene's germline CDR1 is SEHNR and CDR2 FQNEAQ (reference sequence). The CDR3 here is CASSLRGGPNEQFF. The CDR3 DNA follows: TGTGCCAGCAGCCTTCGCGGGGGGCCCAATGAGCAGTTCTTC.

V usage is TRBV2 and J usage is TRBJ1-6, with no clear D. The ends were cut back, 1 base at V and 14 bases at J, with 12 bases in the middle. The CDR3 contains 13 residues. Germline V gene sequence: CDR1 SNHLY, CDR2 FYNNEI. This CDR3 reads CASSEDLTKTLHF. The CDR3, as DNA: TGTGCCAGCAGTGAAGATCTTACTAAGACCCTCCACTTT.

The chain employs TRBV3-1 (or the pseudogene TRBV3-2) and TRBJ1-4, with no clear D. The germline gives CDR1 LGHDT, CDR2 YNNKEL (reference sequence). With 0 bases removed from V and 7 bases from J, the gap between germline ends came to 12 bases. The CDR3 has 15 amino acids. The CDR3 coding sequence is TGTGCCAGCAGCCAAGATATGGGGTTGGGTGAAAAACTGTTTTTT. This encodes CASSQDMGLGEKLFF.

V and J are TRBV19 and TRBJ2-7; TRBD2 agrees at 10 bases. The CDR3 runs 15 residues. The ends lost 5 bases at V and 2 bases at J; junction bases unmatched: 6. Germline values: CDR1 LNHDA, CDR2 SQIVND (reference sequence). In nucleotides, the CDR3 is TGTGCCAGTAGTCCAGGACTAGCGGCCACCTACGAGCAGTACTTC. This encodes CASSPGLAATYEQYF.

This clone was counted only a few times. The chain couples TRBV9 to TRBJ1-1; TRBD1 is a possible D gene (5 bases). Germline V gene lookup returns CDR1 SGDLS and CDR2 YYNGEE. V was pared by 4 bases and J by 5 bases, with 18 bases between. There are 15 residues in the CDR3. CDR3 in DNA: TGTGCCAGCAGCACTCCCGCGGGAGGGGATACTGAAGCTTTCTTT. The encoded protein is CASSTPAGGDTEAFF.

The J gene is TRBJ2-7, the V gene TRBV18; 11 bases align to TRBD2. V lost 3 bases to trimming and J lost 6 bases; unmatched junction nucleotides: 13. Germline V lookup: CDR1 KGHSH, CDR2 LQKENI. The CDR3 spans 17 residues. The CDR3 protein is CASSPTPGTSGGSEQYF. CDR3 coding DNA: TGTGCCAGCTCACCCACCCCAGGGACTAGCGGCGGAAGCGAGCAGTACTTC.

The gene calls are TRBV6-5 and TRBJ1-3; 7 positions match TRBD1. The V segment lost 0 bases and the J segment 4 bases; nucleotides outside the gene matches: 6. This CDR3 has 16 residues. Germline lookup yields CDR1 MNHEY and CDR2 SVGAGI. The DNA for the CDR3 is TGTGCCAGCAGTTACTCGAAAGGGACAGTCGGAAACACCATATATTTT. Its protein product is CASSYSKGTVGNTIYF.

The V gene is TRBV6-5, the J gene TRBJ1-5; a possible D gene is TRBD1 (5 bases). Germline V gives CDR1 MNHEY, CDR2 SVGAGI. V shed 8 bases and J shed 3 bases, with 17 bases lying between them. This CDR3 contains 15 residues. Here the CDR3 DNA reads TGTGCCAGCGGGGGGTTAGGAGCCCCCAATCAGCCCCAGCATTTT. Protein product: CASGGLGAPNQPQHF.